Reported below is one T cell receptor beta chain. Its antigen is currently unknown. The sample comes from a study of T cell repertoires in cytomegalovirus infection. Study-level background: Recently identified HLA-C-restricted CMV epitopes and well-studied HLA-B-restricted CMV epitopes were used by the study. A matching HLA type, together with CMV infection, was signaled by public TCR beta signatures.

Findings and caveats of the study: The response measured ex vivo was dominated by TCR beta clonotypes (HLA-C-restricted and CMV-specific). Carriers of CMV and the relevant HLA type were discriminated by public TCR beta frequency.

Trimming took off 8 bases at V and 7 bases at J, with 6 bases between the two ends. The CDR3 is 10 residues long. TCRdb re-analysed the reads in MiXCR, keeping a single row per CDR3 protein. The data show 95,000 to 120,000 distinct CDR3 sequences, 30% to 35% seen once. This receptor was obtained from a human donor in good health (CMV status not recorded). Some clones in this sample may be carry-over from other donors' samples. The chain employs TRBV23-1 and TRBJ2-1; D is ambiguous. TRBV23-1 is assigned to the ORF class and has an uncertain function. Specimen: CD8+ T cells from cultured PBMCs, collected from culture after CMV antigen stimulation. The CDR3 DNA is TGCGCCAGCCCACGGAATGAGCAGTTCTTC. Translating it yields CASPRNEQFF.